The rows below give T cell receptor beta chains drawn from one sample of a study of cytomegalovirus exposure and HLA in healthy donors. Libraries were prepared by immunoSEQ multiplex PCR; TCRdb keeps only in-frame clonotypes and omits some of them. The sample has almost 700 clones, nearly 55% seen once. The specimen was PBMCs. The receptor source for this set is a man in his forties in good health and CMV-seronegative. CDR3s leave out the opening cysteine and the closing phenylalanine or tryptophan.

v_gene: TRBV7-9
CDR3aa: ASSLSSYNEQF

v_gene: TRBV11-3
CDR3aa: ASSFSGMANTGELF

v_gene: TRBV27
CDR3aa: ASSLQGANYEQY

v_gene: TRBV6-5
CDR3aa: ASSYNGPAGEQY

v_gene: TRBV27
CDR3aa: ASSLIYRGNTEAF

v_gene: TRBV21-1
CDR3aa: ASSKALYDRVTGELF

v_gene: TRBV28
CDR3aa: ASSFGGLSETQY

v_gene: TRBV6-5
CDR3aa: ASRPLDLTNEKLF

v_gene: TRBV6-6
CDR3aa: ASSYGQFPLYGYT

v_gene: TRBV28
CDR3aa: ASNARMTGALYTEAF

v_gene: TRBV23-1
CDR3aa: ASSPNLNSGERGNQPQH

v_gene: TRBV4-2
CDR3aa: ASSQGGTGERGNIQY

v_gene: TRBV9
CDR3aa: ASSGYRGNTEAF

v_gene: TRBV18
CDR3aa: ASSRTSGTRGEETQY

v_gene: TRBV7-9
CDR3aa: SSSLSTSGFSIYNEQF

v_gene: TRBV10-3
CDR3aa: AISGGAVTSLSYEQY

v_gene: TRBV28
CDR3aa: ASSLIPFRDRGQETQY

v_gene: TRBV27
CDR3aa: ASSLYRGDYEQY

v_gene: TRBV6-6
CDR3aa: ASSKNTYEQY

v_gene: TRBV28
CDR3aa: ASGTSRAF